This paragraph covers one T cell receptor beta chain sequence. Its antigen remains unidentified. The data originate from a study of T cell responses to AZD1222 COVID-19 vaccine. Study-wide findings and caveats: The donors showed a predominance of white British ancestry and of females, with possible underestimation of clonal diversity. The number of AZD1222 recipients seropositive at baseline was only five or six.

V lost 3 bases to trimming and J lost 9 bases; unmatched junction nucleotides: 9. This CDR3 is 14 amino acids long. Germline V gene lookup returns CDR1 MNHEY and CDR2 SMNVEV (reference sequence). Generated by immunoSEQ multiplex PCR, the TCRdb table keeps only in-frame clones and is missing some. The repertoire holds over 95,000 clones, with more than 75% as singletons. The sequence derives from an adult in good health. The chain carries TRBV27 and TRBJ2-7, with 9 positions matching TRBD1. Here the sequenced sample was peripheral blood, taken on day 0 of AZD1222 vaccination. CDR3 bases: TGTGCCAGCAGTTTCAGAGACAGGGGGGCCCGGCAGTACTTC. As protein: CASSFRDRGARQYF.